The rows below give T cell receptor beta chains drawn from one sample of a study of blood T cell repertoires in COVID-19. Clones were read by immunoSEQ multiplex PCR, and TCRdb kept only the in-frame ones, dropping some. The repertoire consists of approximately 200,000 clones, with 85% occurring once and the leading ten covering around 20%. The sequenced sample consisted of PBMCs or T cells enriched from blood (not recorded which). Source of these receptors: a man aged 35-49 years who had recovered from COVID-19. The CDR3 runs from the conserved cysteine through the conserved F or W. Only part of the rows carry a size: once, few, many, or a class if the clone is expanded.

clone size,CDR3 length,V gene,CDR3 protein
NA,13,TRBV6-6,CASIQREGQPQHF
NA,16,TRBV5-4,CASSLLEGVGTGELFF
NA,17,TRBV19,CASSPRTGPNSNQPQHF
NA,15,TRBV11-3,CASSLSDWTYNEQFF
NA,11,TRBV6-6,CASSTSQPQHF
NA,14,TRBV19,CASSMGGGQETQYF
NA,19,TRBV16,CASSHPGLAGGPGSYEQYF
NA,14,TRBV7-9,CASSSDRDSYEQYF
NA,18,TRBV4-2,CASSPNYLAGAYTDTQYF
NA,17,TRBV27,CASSSNPGQTMNTEAFF
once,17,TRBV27,CASSLRGTSGTSYEQYF
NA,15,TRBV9,CASSPRWGTTYEQYF
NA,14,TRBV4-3,CASSQDGLADEQYF